These 7 T cell receptor beta chains originate from one sample sequenced in a study of response to subunit inactivated influenza vaccine. Each CDR3 protein gets one entry after TCRdb re-called the RT-PCR reads with MiXCR. The top ten hold around 14% of the sample, which has approximately 490,000 distinct CDR3 sequences, around 7.7% seen once. The material was PBMCs from blood, obtained less than 25 months after vaccination. The receptors were gathered from a man aged 50-75 years who received an inactivated influenza vaccine.

The chain has TRBV12-3 or TRBV12-4 and TRBJ1-3, with 12 bases lining up with TRBD1. CDR3 length: 15 amino acids. V shed 5 bases and J 4 bases; nucleotides not matched to a gene: 3. The CDR3, as DNA: TGTGCCAGCAGTCCCGGGACAGGGGGCGGAAACACCATATATTTT. Translation: CASSPGTGGGNTIYF.

There are many counts of this clonotype. CDR3 sequence reads: CASSRSTDTQYF. In DNA form, the CDR3 reads TGTGCCAGCAGCCGTAGCACAGATACGCAGTATTTT. The genes are TRBV5-6 and TRBJ2-3; D gene uncertain. Germline CDR1 SGHDT, CDR2 YYEEEE. The CDR3 is 12 residues long. Trimming stripped 4 bases from V and 0 bases from J, with 3 bases between.

This clonotype was observed a handful of times. Here the CDR3 DNA reads TGTGCCAGCAGCCAAGTTGGGAGGGCAGTTTGGGAGGGCGAGCAGTACTTC. It yields the protein CASSQVGRAVWEGEQYF. The chain couples TRBV3-1 to TRBJ2-7, with 7 bases fitting TRBD2. The germline V gene has CDR1 LGHDT and CDR2 YNNKEL (reference sequence). Trimming cost V 1 base and J 6 bases; bases outside gene matches: 15. CDR3 size: 17 residues.

This clonotype was counted between two and nine times. The chain recombines TRBV20-1 with TRBJ2-7; 9 bases agree with TRBD1. Germline V gene data show CDR1 as DFQATT and CDR2 as SNEGSKA (reference sequence). V trimming: 7 bases; J trimming: 4 bases; junction bases outside the gene matches: 11. CDR3 length equals 14 residues. The DNA for the CDR3 is TGCAGTGGGGACGGGACAGGGACATCATACGAGCAGTACTTC. Its protein is CSGDGTGTSYEQYF.

In its sample, this clonotype was seen many times. V usage is TRBV24-1 and J usage is TRBJ2-3; D could derive from TRBD1 or TRBD2 (6 bases each). Germline lookup yields CDR1 KGHDR and CDR2 SFDVKD. Between the trimmed V and J ends, which lost 5 bases and 5 bases, there was a span of 19 bases. CDR3 length: 16 residues. CDR3 DNA sequence: TGTGCCACCAGTGGGACCCTAGGGGGGACCCTAGATACGCAGTATTTT. Translating gives CATSGTLGGTLDTQYF.

V gene TRBV20-1 combines with J gene TRBJ2-1, with D unresolved. CDR3 length: 14 residues. In germline, CDR1 is DFQATT, CDR2 SNEGSKA (reference sequence). Trimming removed 3 bases at V and 0 bases at J, with 9 bases between. The CDR3 region is CSASRPDSYNEQFF. CDR3 DNA: TGCAGTGCTAGTCGACCAGACTCCTACAATGAGCAGTTCTTC.

This clonotype was picked up a small number of times. The chain is built from TRBV28 and TRBJ2-1; 7 bases align to TRBD2. The CDR3 is made up of 15 amino acids. Germline CDR1 reads MDHEN; CDR2 reads SYDVKM. V lost 5 bases, J lost 4 bases, and 8 bases stayed unmatched. CDR3 bases: TGTGCCAGCAGTCCCAAGACTAGCCCATACAATGAGCAGTTCTTC. The encoded protein is CASSPKTSPYNEQFF.